This section outlines one TCR beta chain sequence together with its context. Its antigen is currently unknown. The data originate from a study of glioma-infiltrating T cells after dendritic cell vaccination. The overall study: The vaccine used monocyte-derived dendritic cells pulsed overnight with autologous tumor lysate. Three intradermal dendritic cell vaccine injections were given every two weeks.

The CDR3 is made up of 14 amino acids. Germline assignment: CDR1 MNHEY and CDR2 SVGAGI. Trimming shortened V by 0 bases and J by 2 bases, and 7 bases separated the two germline ends. Time point described: after dendritic cell vaccination, including at tumor progression/relapse. Repertoires were generated with immunoSEQ multiplex PCR, while TCRdb's copy carries only in-frame clones and drops some. The repertoire holds about 24,000 clones, with under 90% as singletons. Broader study findings: Patients with more pretreatment TILs had longer time to progression and survival. No direct clonality-survival link was found; a diverse polyclonal response may matter.

The clonotype was recovered from a human donor with glioblastoma. The V gene is TRBV6-5, the J gene TRBJ1-2; D ambiguous. The material was blood, obtained after dendritic cell vaccination. In DNA, the CDR3 is TGTGCCAGCAGTTACTCGAGAGGGAACTATGGCTACACCTTC. The encoded protein is CASSYSRGNYGYTF.